This passage covers 6 T cell receptor beta chains from one sample sequenced in a study of CD8+ T cells in alopecia areata. Following extraction, RNA underwent reverse transcription to cDNA, which served as the sequencing template. The repertoire was sequenced with immunoSEQ multiplex PCR; TCRdb's copy has only in-frame clones and lacks some. The sample records about 210,000 clones, about 50% being singletons. Treatment defined: oral pan-JAK inhibitor, 5-10 mg twice daily. Sequenced material: CD4+ T cells sorted from blood, taken at week 4, from a patient treated with tofacitinib. All receptors come from a human donor with alopecia areata.

This clone has just a few counts. This chain uses TRBV18 with TRBJ2-2, with TRBD2 identical over 9 bases. The CDR3 is made up of 15 amino acids. The germline CDR1 and CDR2 sequences are KGHSH and LQKENI. V was clipped by 1 base and J by 5 bases; unmatched bases: 2. CDR3 bases: TGTGCCAGCTCACCACGACTAGCGGAGACCGGGGAGCTGTTTTTT. It codes for CASSPRLAETGELFF.

This clone has only a few counts. The chain recombines TRBV5-4 with TRBJ1-2; the match to TRBD1 covers 8 bases. The V and J ends lost 2 bases and 0 bases, in that order; junction bases with no gene match: 3. The CDR3 is 15 amino acids. Germline CDR1 SGHNT, CDR2 YYREEE (reference sequence). CDR3 DNA sequence: TGTGCCAGCAGCTTCGGACAGGGCTCTAACTATGGCTACACCTTC. This gives the protein CASSFGQGSNYGYTF.

Worth noting for this clone: At the DNA level, this CDR3 is encoded by other sequences in the same sample as well. The chain links TRBV4-3 to TRBJ1-1, with D possibly being TRBD1 (5 bases). V was cut by 0 bases and J by 5 bases, with 10 bases left in between. The CDR3 loop spans 14 amino acids. The germline CDR1 and CDR2 sequences are LGHNA and YSLEER. CDR3 protein: CASSQDHRGTEAFF. The CDR3 DNA reads as TGCGCCAGCAGCCAAGATCATCGGGGGACTGAAGCTTTCTTT.

The chain has TRBV7-9 and TRBJ2-2; D call uncertain. CDR3 size: 12 residues. Germline V gene data show CDR1 as SEHNR and CDR2 as FQNEAQ (reference sequence). The V end lost 2 bases, the J end lost 6 bases, and 4 bases lay between the germline ends. The CDR3 DNA follows: TGTGCCAGCAGCTTATACCCCGGGGAGCTGTTTTTT. Its protein is CASSLYPGELFF. Full variable domain (outside the CDR3, taken from reference TRBV7-9 and TRBJ2-2): DTGVSQNPRHKITKRGQNVTFRCDPISEHNRLYWYRQTLGQGPEFLTYFQNEAQLEKSRLLSDRFSAERPKGSFSTLEIQRTEQGDSAMYLCASSLYPGELFFGEGSRLTVL.

The chain uses TRBV20-1 and TRBJ1-1; D ambiguous. Germline values: CDR1 DFQATT, CDR2 SNEGSKA (reference sequence). V lost 7 bases and J 1 base, leaving 7 bases between the germline ends. The CDR3 is made up of 11 amino acids. The chain's CDR3 is CSVARNTEAFF. In nucleotides, the CDR3 is TGCAGTGTGGCCCGGAACACTGAAGCTTTCTTT.

The V call is TRBV5-1, the J call TRBJ2-7; 9 bases fit TRBD1. Germline V gene data show CDR1 as SGHRS and CDR2 as YFSETQ. Trimming removed 2 bases from V and 4 bases from J; junction bases left unmatched: 7. This CDR3 is 15 amino acids long. CDR3: CASSLIPGQGYEQYF. As DNA, the CDR3 is TGCGCCAGCAGCTTAATCCCGGGACAGGGATACGAGCAGTACTTC. Based on the CDR3 plus reference TRBV5-1 and TRBJ2-7, the full variable domain is KAGVTQTPRYLIKTRGQQVTLSCSPISGHRSVSWYQQTPGQGLQFLFEYFSETQRNKGNFPGRFSGRQFSNSRSEMNVSTLELGDSALYLCASSLIPGQGYEQYFGPGTRLTVT.